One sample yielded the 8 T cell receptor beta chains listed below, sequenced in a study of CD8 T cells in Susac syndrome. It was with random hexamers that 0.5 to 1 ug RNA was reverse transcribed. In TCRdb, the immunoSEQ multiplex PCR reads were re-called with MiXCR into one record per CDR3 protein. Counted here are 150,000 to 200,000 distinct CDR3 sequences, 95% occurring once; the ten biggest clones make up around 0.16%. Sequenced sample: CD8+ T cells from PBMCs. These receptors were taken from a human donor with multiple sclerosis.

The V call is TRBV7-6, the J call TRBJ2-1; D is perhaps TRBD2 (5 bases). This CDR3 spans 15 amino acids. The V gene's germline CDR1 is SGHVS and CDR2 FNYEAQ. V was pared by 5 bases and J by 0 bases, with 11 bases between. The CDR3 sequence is CASSHSVSSYNEQFF. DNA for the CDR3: TGTGCCAGCAGCCATAGCGTGAGCTCCTACAATGAGCAGTTCTTC.

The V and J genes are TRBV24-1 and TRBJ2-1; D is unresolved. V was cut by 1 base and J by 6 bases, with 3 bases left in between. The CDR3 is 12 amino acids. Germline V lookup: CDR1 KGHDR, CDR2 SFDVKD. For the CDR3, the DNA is TGTGCCACCAGTGATTTATCCAATGAGCAGTTCTTC. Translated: CATSDLSNEQFF.

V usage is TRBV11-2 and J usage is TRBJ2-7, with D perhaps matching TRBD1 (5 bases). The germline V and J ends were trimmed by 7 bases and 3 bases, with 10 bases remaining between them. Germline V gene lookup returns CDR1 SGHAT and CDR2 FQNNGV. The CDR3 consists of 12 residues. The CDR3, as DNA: TGTGCCAGCACCTCCGACAGCTACGAGCAGTACTTC. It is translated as CASTSDSYEQYF.

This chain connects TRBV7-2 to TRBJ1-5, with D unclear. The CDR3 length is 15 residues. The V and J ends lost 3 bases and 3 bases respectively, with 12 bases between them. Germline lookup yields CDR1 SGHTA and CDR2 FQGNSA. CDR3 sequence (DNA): TGTGCCAGCAGCTTGTGGACGGAGCCCAATCAGCCCCAGCATTTT. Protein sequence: CASSLWTEPNQPQHF.

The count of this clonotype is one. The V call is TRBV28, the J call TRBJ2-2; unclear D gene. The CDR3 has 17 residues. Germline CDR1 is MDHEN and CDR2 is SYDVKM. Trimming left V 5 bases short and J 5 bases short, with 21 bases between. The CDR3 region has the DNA TGTGCCAGCAGTCTAACCTTAGGGCCTATTGGGACCGGGGAGCTGTTTTTT. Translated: CASSLTLGPIGTGELFF.

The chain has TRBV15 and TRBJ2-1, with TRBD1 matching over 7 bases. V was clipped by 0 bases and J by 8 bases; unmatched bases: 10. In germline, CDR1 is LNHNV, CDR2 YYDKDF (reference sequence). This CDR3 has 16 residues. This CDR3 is CATSRDRDSYEDEQFF. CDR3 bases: TGTGCCACCAGCAGAGATCGGGACAGTTATGAGGATGAGCAGTTCTTC.

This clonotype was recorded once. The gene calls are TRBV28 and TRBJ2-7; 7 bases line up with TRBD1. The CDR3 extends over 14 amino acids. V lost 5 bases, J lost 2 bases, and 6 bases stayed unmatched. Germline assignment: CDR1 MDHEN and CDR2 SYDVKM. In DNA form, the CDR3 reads TGTGCCAGCAGTGAAAGGACAGGACCCTACGAGCAGTACTTC. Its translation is CASSERTGPYEQYF.

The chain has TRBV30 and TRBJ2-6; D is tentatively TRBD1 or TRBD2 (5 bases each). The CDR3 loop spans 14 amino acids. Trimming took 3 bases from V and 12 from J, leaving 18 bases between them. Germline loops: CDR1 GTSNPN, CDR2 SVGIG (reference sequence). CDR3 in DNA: TGTGCCTGGAGCCTTGGAGACAGCGGCGCCGTCCTGACTTTC. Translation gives CAWSLGDSGAVLTF.